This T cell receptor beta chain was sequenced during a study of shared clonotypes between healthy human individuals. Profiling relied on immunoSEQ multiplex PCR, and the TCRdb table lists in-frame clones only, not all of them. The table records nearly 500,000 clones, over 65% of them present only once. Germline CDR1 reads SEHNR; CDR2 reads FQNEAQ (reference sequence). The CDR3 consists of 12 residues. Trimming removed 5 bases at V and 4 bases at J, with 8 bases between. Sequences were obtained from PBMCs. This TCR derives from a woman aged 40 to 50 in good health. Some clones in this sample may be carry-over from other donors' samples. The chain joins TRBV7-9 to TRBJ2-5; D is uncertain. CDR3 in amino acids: CASSALGETQYF. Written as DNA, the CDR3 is TGTGCCAGCAGCGCCCTCGGAGAGACCCAGTACTTC.